This is a list of T cell receptor beta chains from one sample in a study of PD-L1 blockade in urothelial cancer. Measured with immunoSEQ multiplex PCR; TCRdb has only the in-frame clones, and not every one. Among around 110,000 clones listed, about 89% were seen once. The sequencing used PBMCs, collected around atezolizumab (anti-PD-L1) treatment. These receptors came from a man in his 60s with urothelial cancer. The CDR3 runs from the conserved cysteine through the conserved F or W. D genes are given only for firm matches. Size is omitted from some rows. Given values are once, few, many or a class for expanded clones.

>TRBJ1-5|NA|NA|TRBV19
CASSTGFSGNQPQHF
>TRBJ1-1|NA|NA|TRBV5-1
CASSLDRGEAFF
>TRBJ1-1|NA|NA|TRBV28
CASSFGRQLNTEAFF
>TRBJ1-5|once|TRBD1|TRBV2
CASGGTDYQPQHF
>TRBJ2-7|NA|NA|TRBV5-1
CASSLGRERAEQYF
>TRBJ1-1|NA|TRBD1|TRBV7-9
CASSLGAGGEAFF
>TRBJ2-7|NA|TRBD1|TRBV5-5
CASSPTGNPYEQYF
>TRBJ2-7|NA|TRBD1|TRBV30
CASRTGNYEQYF
>TRBJ1-1|NA|NA|TRBV11-3
CASSLVTGGAGTEAFF
>TRBJ2-7|NA|TRBD2|TRBV10-3
CAISGASGGSYEQYF
>TRBJ2-7|NA|NA|TRBV4-3
CASSQELQGYEQYF
>TRBJ1-1|NA|NA|TRBV18
CASSPEVGEAFF
>TRBJ2-2|NA|TRBD2|TRBV7-2
CASSPRLAGTGELFF
>TRBJ2-2|NA|TRBD1|TRBV7-9
CASRTQGAGELFF
>TRBJ2-3|NA|NA|TRBV27
CASSFRRAQGLQHTQYF
>TRBJ1-2|NA|TRBD1|TRBV7-9
CASSGGQERANYGYTF
>TRBJ2-3|NA|NA|TRBV9
CASSVEQGSPDTQYF
>TRBJ1-6|NA|NA|TRBV5-1
CASSLAGANSPLHF
>TRBJ2-7|NA|NA|TRBV27
CASSLGRGTGTYEQYF
>TRBJ2-7|once|TRBD1|TRBV30
CAWRTGDGEQYF
>TRBJ1-5|NA|NA|TRBV5-1
CASRPGVNQPQHF
>TRBJ1-2|NA|TRBD1|TRBV5-1
CASSTGQDGYGYTF
>TRBJ1-2|few|NA|TRBV29-1
CSVRDSIYGYTF
>TRBJ2-1|NA|NA|TRBV27
CASGSGGDYKEQFF
>TRBJ1-5|NA|TRBD1|TRBV10-2
CASSESLGTGNQPQHF
>TRBJ1-1|NA|NA|TRBV5-6
CASSLGLFGTEAFF
>TRBJ1-2|NA|TRBD1|TRBV28
CASSSTGTAHGYTF
>TRBJ2-2|NA|NA|TRBV11-2
CASSPPGQNTGELFF
>TRBJ2-3|NA|TRBD1|TRBV11-2
CASSPPGQGAVTQYF
>TRBJ1-5|NA|NA|TRBV28
CASSFVAGSNQPQHF
>TRBJ1-5|NA|NA|TRBV30
CAWSGVASNQPQHF
>TRBJ1-1|NA|NA|TRBV11-3
CASSLVGADTEAFF
>TRBJ2-1|once|TRBD1|TRBV7-3
CASSLIGQGQNNEQFF
>TRBJ1-1|NA|NA|TRBV28
CASSKGHMNTEAFF
>TRBJ1-5|NA|NA|TRBV5-1
CASSLGGAVGQPQHF
>TRBJ1-1|NA|NA|TRBV27
CASSLSGGTEAFF